The rows below give T cell receptor beta chains drawn from one sample of a study of T cell responses to AZD1222 COVID-19 vaccine. Profiling relied on immunoSEQ multiplex PCR, and the TCRdb table lists in-frame clones only, not all of them. Of 90,000 to 130,000 clones in the sample, about 86% were seen once. Source: peripheral blood, taken on day 0 of AZD1222 vaccination. These receptors were taken from an adult in good health. Both conserved end residues are part of each CDR3. D genes are given only for firm matches. Expanded clones get a size class; other rows say once, few or many, or leave the size out.

v_gene	d_gene	j_gene	abundance	CDR3nt	CDR3aa
TRBV3-1/TRBV3-2	-	TRBJ2-3	-	TGTGCCAGCAGCCAAGATGACGGGGGAGATACGCAGTATTTT	CASSQDDGGDTQYF
TRBV15	-	TRBJ1-1	-	TGTGCCACCAGCAGGGGGTTGGGAGGGCTCACCGAAGCTTTCTTT	CATSRGLGGLTEAFF
TRBV28	TRBD1	TRBJ1-2	-	TGTGCCAGCAGTTTAGGGGGACAGGACTATGGCTACACCTTC	CASSLGGQDYGYTF
TRBV6-2/TRBV6-3	-	TRBJ1-5	-	TGTGCCAGCAGTCCAACCGGGAACTCATATCAGCCCCAGCATTTT	CASSPTGNSYQPQHF
TRBV28	TRBD1	TRBJ1-1	-	TGTGCCAGCACTTCAGGGGGCAGGTCTGAAGCTTTCTTT	CASTSGGRSEAFF
TRBV29-1	-	TRBJ1-2	-	TGCAGCGTTGTTATGGGGGTCGGCTATGGCTACACCTTC	CSVVMGVGYGYTF
TRBV28	-	TRBJ1-2	-	TGTGCCAGCATTAACCGGGACGTGCTTTTCTATGGCTACACCTTC	CASINRDVLFYGYTF
TRBV13	-	TRBJ1-6	few	TGTGCCAGCAGCCCAACAGGGAGAGGAGTTAATTCACCCCTCCACTTT	CASSPTGRGVNSPLHF
TRBV6-5	-	TRBJ2-1	-	TGTGCCAGCAGTTACCGGGCTCCCACATACAATGAGCAGTTCTTC	CASSYRAPTYNEQFF
TRBV2	TRBD1	TRBJ1-4	-	TGTGCCAGCAGAGAAACAGGGGCTGCAACTAATGAAAAACTGTTTTTT	CASRETGAATNEKLFF
TRBV3-1/TRBV3-2	-	TRBJ1-4	-	TGTGCCAGCAGCCTACGGACGGTCGCTAATGAAAAACTGTTTTTT	CASSLRTVANEKLFF
TRBV4-1	TRBD1	TRBJ2-7	few	TGCGCCAGCAGCCACCCCGGACAGGGGATCTACGAGCAGTACTTC	CASSHPGQGIYEQYF
TRBV19	TRBD2	TRBJ2-3	few	TGTGCCAGCACGCGGGGGGGCCTGGATACGCAGTATTTT	CASTRGGLDTQYF
TRBV5-5	-	TRBJ1-2	few	TGTGCCAGCAGCCCATGGAGTGAAAACTATGGCTACACCTTC	CASSPWSENYGYTF
TRBV28	-	TRBJ1-2	-	TGTGCCAGTACGGTGGGGGACCATGGCTACACCTTC	CASTVGDHGYTF
TRBV28	-	TRBJ1-1	-	TGTGCCAGCAGTTACGGGAACACTGAAGCTTTCTTT	CASSYGNTEAFF
TRBV7-6	TRBD1	TRBJ1-3	-	TGTGCCAGCAGCTTAGCGACAGGGGGCCGAAACACCATATATTTT	CASSLATGGRNTIYF
TRBV5-1	TRBD1	TRBJ2-7	-	TGCGCCAGCAGCCCACGGACAGGGCGCCTAGGAGGGGAGCAGTACTTC	CASSPRTGRLGGEQYF
TRBV4-2	TRBD1	TRBJ1-2	-	TGTGCCAGCAGCCAAGATTCATTGTGGGACAGGGGGCGAGGGGGCTACACCTTC	CASSQDSLWDRGRGGYTF
TRBV6-1	-	TRBJ1-1	-	TGTGCCAGCAGTGACGGTTGGGGGGGGGACACCCGGGACACTGAAGCTTTCTTT	CASSDGWGGDTRDTEAFF
TRBV6-5	-	TRBJ1-2	few	TGTGCCAGTTTTAGGGGTTATGGCTACACCTTC	CASFRGYGYTF
TRBV21-1	-	TRBJ1-5	few	TGTGCCAGCAGCAAAGGCCGGGACAGGGAAAACAATCAGCCCCAGCATTTT	CASSKGRDRENNQPQHF
TRBV5-1	-	TRBJ2-7	-	TGCGCCAGCAGCTTGGCGTTAGGACAATTCTACGAGCAGTACTTC	CASSLALGQFYEQYF
TRBV5-4	-	TRBJ2-7	-	TGTGCCAGCAGCTGGGGGGGGCAAGATGCCTACGAGCAGTACTTC	CASSWGGQDAYEQYF
TRBV5-1	TRBD1	TRBJ1-2	-	TGCGCCAGCAGCTTGGGACAGGGGGGAGGCTACACCTTC	CASSLGQGGGYTF
TRBV2	-	TRBJ1-1	-	TGTGCCAGCAGTGAGGGCAGGATGAACACTGAAGCTTTCTTT	CASSEGRMNTEAFF
TRBV30	TRBD1	TRBJ1-3	-	TGTGCCTGGAGTGCGGACAGGGGCTCTGGAAACACCATATATTTT	CAWSADRGSGNTIYF
TRBV5-1	TRBD2	TRBJ2-7	-	TGCGCCAGCAGCTTGCCCTCAGCGGGGGCTTTCTCCTACGAGCAGTACTTC	CASSLPSAGAFSYEQYF
TRBV28	TRBD1	TRBJ1-1	-	TGTGCCAGCAGATCCCGGGACAGGGAATACACTGAAGCTTTCTTT	CASRSRDREYTEAFF
TRBV28	-	TRBJ1-2	few	TGTGCCAGCAGTCTTGGGACCGACGGGAACTATGGCTACACCTTC	CASSLGTDGNYGYTF
TRBV5-1	-	TRBJ1-5	-	TGCGCCAGCAGCTTAGTTGGGGCAGGGAATCAGCCCCAGCATTTT	CASSLVGAGNQPQHF
TRBV3-1/TRBV3-2	TRBD2	TRBJ2-7	-	TGTGCCAGCAGCCTCCCGGGGGGGTACGAGCAGTACTTC	CASSLPGGYEQYF
TRBV5-1	TRBD1	TRBJ1-5	-	TGCGCCAGCAGCTTAGGACAGGGGGGCAATCAGCCCCAGCATTTT	CASSLGQGGNQPQHF
TRBV7-8	-	TRBJ1-2	-	TGTGCCAGCAGCGCCCGGGACACCAACTTCTATGGCTACACCTTC	CASSARDTNFYGYTF
TRBV5-1	TRBD2	TRBJ2-3	once	TGCGCCAGCAGCTTGCGGGGGGGCCCAGATACGCAGTATTTT	CASSLRGGPDTQYF